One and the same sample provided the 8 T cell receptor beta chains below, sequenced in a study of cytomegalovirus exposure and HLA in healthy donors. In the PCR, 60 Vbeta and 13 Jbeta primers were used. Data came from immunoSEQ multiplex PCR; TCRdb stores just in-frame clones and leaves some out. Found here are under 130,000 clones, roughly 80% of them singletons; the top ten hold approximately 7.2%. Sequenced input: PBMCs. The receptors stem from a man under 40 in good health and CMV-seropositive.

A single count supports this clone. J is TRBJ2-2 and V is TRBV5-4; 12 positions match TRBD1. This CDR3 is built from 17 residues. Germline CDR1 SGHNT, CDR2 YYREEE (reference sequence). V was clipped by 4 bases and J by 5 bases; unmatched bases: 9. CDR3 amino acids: CASSTRGQGARTGELFF. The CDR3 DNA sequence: TGTGCCAGCAGCACGAGGGGACAGGGGGCGAGGACCGGGGAGCTGTTTTTT.

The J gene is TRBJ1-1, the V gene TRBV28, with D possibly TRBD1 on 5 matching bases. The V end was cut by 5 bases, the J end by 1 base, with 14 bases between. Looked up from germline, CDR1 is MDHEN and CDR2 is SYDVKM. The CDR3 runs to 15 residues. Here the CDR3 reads CASSLGDRRNTEAFF. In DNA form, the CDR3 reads TGTGCCAGCAGTCTCGGCGACAGAAGGAACACTGAAGCTTTCTTT. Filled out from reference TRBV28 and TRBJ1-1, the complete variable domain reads DVKVTQSSRYLVKRTGEKVFLECVQDMDHENMFWYRQDPGLGLRLIYFSYDVKMKEKGDIPEGYSVSREKKERFSLILESASTNQTSMYLCASSLGDRRNTEAFFGQGTRLTVV.

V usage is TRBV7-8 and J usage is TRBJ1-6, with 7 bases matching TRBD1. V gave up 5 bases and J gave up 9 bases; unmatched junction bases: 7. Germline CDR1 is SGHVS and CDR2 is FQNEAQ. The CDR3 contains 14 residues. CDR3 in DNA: TGTGCCAGCAGCCTCCCTCAGGGGGGTTCACCCCTCCACTTT. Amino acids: CASSLPQGGSPLHF.

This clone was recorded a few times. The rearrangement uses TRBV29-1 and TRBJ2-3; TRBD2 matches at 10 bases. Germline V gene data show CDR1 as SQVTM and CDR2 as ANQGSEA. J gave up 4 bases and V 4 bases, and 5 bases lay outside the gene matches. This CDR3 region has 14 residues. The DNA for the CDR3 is TGCAGCGTTGCCGCTAGCGGGAGTGCAGATACGCAGTATTTT. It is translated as CSVAASGSADTQYF.

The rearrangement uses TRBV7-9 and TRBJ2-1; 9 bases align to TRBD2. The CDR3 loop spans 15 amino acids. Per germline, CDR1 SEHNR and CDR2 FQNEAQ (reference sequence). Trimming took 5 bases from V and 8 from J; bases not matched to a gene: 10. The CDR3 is CASSPGTSRFYEQFF. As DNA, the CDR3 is TGTGCCAGCAGCCCAGGGACTAGCAGGTTTTATGAGCAGTTCTTC.

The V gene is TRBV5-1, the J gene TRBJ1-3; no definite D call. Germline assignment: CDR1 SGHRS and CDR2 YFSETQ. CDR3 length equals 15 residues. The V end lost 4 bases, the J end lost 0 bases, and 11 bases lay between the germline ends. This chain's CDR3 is CASSQSGDSGNTIYF. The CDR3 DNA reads TGCGCCAGCAGCCAAAGCGGGGACTCTGGAAACACCATATATTTT.

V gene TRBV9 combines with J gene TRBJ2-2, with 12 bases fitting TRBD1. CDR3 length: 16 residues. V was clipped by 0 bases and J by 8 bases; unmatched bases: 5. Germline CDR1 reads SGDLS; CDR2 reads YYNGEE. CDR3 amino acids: CASSVDGTGGWGELFF. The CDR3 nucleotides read TGTGCCAGCAGCGTAGATGGGACAGGGGGCTGGGGGGAGCTGTTTTTT.

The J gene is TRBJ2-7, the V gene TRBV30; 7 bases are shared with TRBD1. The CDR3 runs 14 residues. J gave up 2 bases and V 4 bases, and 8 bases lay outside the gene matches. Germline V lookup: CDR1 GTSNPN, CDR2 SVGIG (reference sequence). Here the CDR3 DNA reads TGTGCCTGGACTAAGGGACAGCTTACCTACGAGCAGTACTTC. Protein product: CAWTKGQLTYEQYF.